One sample yielded the 27 T cell receptor beta chains listed below, sequenced in a study of blood T cell repertoires in COVID-19. Sequencing used immunoSEQ multiplex PCR; TCRdb keeps in-frame clones, though not all of them. The sample comprises some 140,000 clones, roughly four fifths of which are singletons, and 18% rests with the top ten. Material for sequencing was PBMCs or T cells enriched from blood (not recorded which). All receptors derive from a man aged 30 to 45 who had recovered from COVID-19.

V is TRBV18 and J is TRBJ2-5; possible D gene TRBD1, 6 bases. Germline CDR1 KGHSH, CDR2 LQKENI. V was trimmed by 3 bases and J by 0 bases, leaving 8 bases between them. This CDR3 contains 14 residues. The CDR3 region is CASSPGTNQETQYF. CDR3 sequence (DNA): TGTGCCAGCTCACCTGGGACAAACCAAGAGACCCAGTACTTC.

The chain joins TRBV15 to TRBJ2-3; TRBD1 matches 7 bases. J gave up 1 base and V 3 bases, and 7 bases lay outside the gene matches. The CDR3 consists of 16 residues. CDR1 and CDR2 from the germline V gene are LNHNV and YYDKDF (reference sequence). The CDR3 loop is CATSSLDRARTDTQYF. The CDR3 DNA follows: TGTGCCACCAGCAGTCTCGACAGGGCCCGCACAGATACGCAGTATTTT.

This chain uses TRBV2 with TRBJ2-1; 12 bases align to TRBD2. Per germline, CDR1 SNHLY and CDR2 FYNNEI. V gave up 7 bases and J gave up 9 bases; unmatched junction bases: 7. The length of the CDR3 is 14 residues. Written as DNA, the CDR3 is TGTGCCAGCACCACTAGCGGGGGGTTTGGTGAGCAGTTCTTC. This translates into CASTTSGGFGEQFF.

As DNA, the CDR3 is TGTGCCAGCAGCGTAGGTCCAGGGATGGGCACCGGGGAGCTGTTTTTT. This gives the protein CASSVGPGMGTGELFF. The rearrangement uses TRBV9 and TRBJ2-2, with D tentatively TRBD1 (5 bases). Germline CDR1 SGDLS, CDR2 YYNGEE. The length of the CDR3 is 16 residues. The germline V and J ends were trimmed by 0 bases and 4 bases, with 13 bases remaining between them.

The chain links TRBV15 to TRBJ1-5; 7 bases are shared with TRBD1. Trimming cost V 3 bases and J 1 base; bases outside gene matches: 9. CDR3 length: 17 residues. Germline lookup yields CDR1 LNHNV and CDR2 YYDKDF (reference sequence). CDR3 nucleotide sequence: TGTGCCACCAGCAGTGAGGAGACAGGGTTAAGCAATCAGCCCCAGCATTTT. This encodes CATSSEETGLSNQPQHF.

The chain combines TRBV20-1 with TRBJ1-2, with D uncertain. Germline CDR1 is DFQATT and CDR2 is SNEGSKA (reference sequence). The CDR3 has 11 residues. V was pared by 3 bases and J by 4 bases, with 6 bases between. CDR3 loop: CSARAGYGYTF. The CDR3 DNA is TGCAGTGCTAGGGCAGGCTATGGCTACACCTTC.

V and J are TRBV28 and TRBJ1-2, with TRBD1 as a possible D gene (5 bases). There are 15 residues in the CDR3. Germline assignment: CDR1 MDHEN and CDR2 SYDVKM. V was cut by 3 bases and J by 1 base, with 12 bases left in between. CDR3 bases: TGTGCCAGCAGTTTCCCCGGCCAGGGTAACTATGGCTACACCTTC. This translates into CASSFPGQGNYGYTF.

The sample holds a few counts of this clone. The chain uses TRBV24-1 and TRBJ2-7, with D perhaps TRBD2 (6 bases). The germline V gene has CDR1 KGHDR and CDR2 SFDVKD. Trimming removed 7 bases at V and 3 bases at J, with 9 bases between. CDR3 length: 12 amino acids. The CDR3 DNA reads as TGTGCCACCAGGTCGGGGGACTACGAGCAGTACGTC. This encodes CATRSGDYEQYV.

This clone was recorded a few times. The J gene is TRBJ2-7, the V gene TRBV6-1; perhaps TRBD2 as D (6 bases). Germline CDR1 MNHNS, CDR2 SASEGT. The length of the CDR3 is 15 residues. The V and J ends lost 3 bases and 7 bases respectively, with 19 bases between them. The CDR3 nucleotides are TGTGCCAGCAGTGATTTCAGGGCGGGATCCCAAGAGCAGTACTTC. Encoded protein: CASSDFRAGSQEQYF.

This rearrangement joins TRBV15 to TRBJ2-1; tentatively, D is TRBD2 (6 bases). V was pared by 3 bases and J by 7 bases, with 16 bases between. The germline gives CDR1 LNHNV, CDR2 YYDKDF (reference sequence). The CDR3 runs to 15 residues. CDR3: CATSSPPRGRNEQFF. The CDR3 DNA reads TGTGCCACCAGCAGCCCCCCCCGGGGGAGGAATGAGCAGTTCTTC. The entire variable domain, with the rest obtained from reference TRBV15 and TRBJ2-1, is as follows: DAMVIQNPRYQVTQFGKPVTLSCSQTLNHNVMYWYQQKSSQAPKLLFHYYDKDFNNEADTPDNFQSRRPNTSFCFLDIRSPGLGDTAMYLCATSSPPRGRNEQFFGPGTRLTVL.

The chain carries TRBV19 and TRBJ1-5; 7 bases are shared with TRBD1. The V and J ends lost 7 bases and 3 bases, in that order; junction bases with no gene match: 21. The germline gives CDR1 LNHDA, CDR2 SQIVND (reference sequence). The CDR3 contains 19 residues. In DNA form, the CDR3 reads TGTGCCAGTACCAAGGGACAGTTCGGGGGCGGTTTGGTCAATCAGCCCCAGCATTTT. Its translation: CASTKGQFGGGLVNQPQHF.

This clone was observed a handful of times. The chain uses TRBV5-1 and TRBJ1-1; D call uncertain. This CDR3 contains 14 residues. Trimming left V 0 bases short and J 1 base short, with 7 bases between. Germline V gene lookup returns CDR1 SGHRS and CDR2 YFSETQ. The CDR3 region is CASSLAGGNTEAFF. The CDR3 region has the DNA TGCGCCAGCAGCTTGGCGGGAGGGAACACTGAAGCTTTCTTT.

The chain combines TRBV9 with TRBJ2-5; 9 bases align to TRBD1. The CDR3 has 15 residues. In germline, CDR1 is SGDLS, CDR2 YYNGEE. J was trimmed by 5 bases and V by 2 bases; bases with no gene match: 7. The CDR3 DNA reads as TGTGCCAGCAGCGTTTGGACAGGGGAAGGGGAGACCCAGTACTTC. It encodes CASSVWTGEGETQYF. Combining the CDR3 with reference TRBV9 and TRBJ2-5 gives the whole variable domain DSGVTQTPKHLITATGQRVTLRCSPRSGDLSVYWYQQSLDQGLQFLIQYYNGEERAKGNILERFSAQQFPDLHSELNLSSLELGDSALYFCASSVWTGEGETQYFGPGTRLLVL.

The rearrangement joins TRBV9 to TRBJ2-3; D is perhaps TRBD1 (5 bases). Germline V gives CDR1 SGDLS, CDR2 YYNGEE. Trimming removed 0 bases from V and 3 bases from J, with 11 bases in between. This CDR3 is built from 15 residues. The CDR3 loop is CASSVEAGWTDTQYF. The DNA for the CDR3 is TGTGCCAGCAGCGTAGAGGCAGGGTGGACAGATACGCAGTATTTT. The whole variable domain, remainder taken from reference TRBV9 and TRBJ2-3, is DSGVTQTPKHLITATGQRVTLRCSPRSGDLSVYWYQQSLDQGLQFLIQYYNGEERAKGNILERFSAQQFPDLHSELNLSSLELGDSALYFCASSVEAGWTDTQYFGPGTRLTVL.

The chain has TRBV2 and TRBJ1-1; no clear D. The germline V gene has CDR1 SNHLY and CDR2 FYNNEI. Trimming took off 3 bases at V and 4 bases at J, with 9 bases between the two ends. The CDR3 is 13 residues long. The CDR3 is CASSDAGFTEAFF. The CDR3 DNA follows: TGTGCCAGCAGTGACGCGGGGTTCACTGAAGCTTTCTTT.

The chain employs TRBV12-3 or TRBV12-4 and TRBJ2-2; no definite D call. V was clipped by 4 bases and J by 5 bases, with 5 bases between them. This CDR3 is 12 amino acids long. The DNA of the CDR3 is TGTGCCAGCAGTTACGGGACCGGGGAGCTGTTTTTT. It codes for CASSYGTGELFF.

The rearrangement links TRBV4-1 to TRBJ2-2, with TRBD1 matching 8 bases. CDR3 length: 15 residues. Germline loops: CDR1 MGHRA, CDR2 YSYEKL. Trimming at V came to 3 bases and at J to 4 bases, leaving 4 bases not matched to a gene. CDR3: CASSQWTGLTGELFF. CDR3 DNA sequence: TGCGCCAGCAGCCAGTGGACAGGGCTCACCGGGGAGCTGTTTTTT.

The chain uses TRBV2 and TRBJ2-2; D is possibly TRBD1 (6 bases). Germline CDR1 is SNHLY and CDR2 is FYNNEI. V was pared by 6 bases and J by 7 bases, with 15 bases between. This CDR3 comprises 14 residues. In DNA form, the CDR3 reads TGTGCCAGCAGGCCCGGGACACCAAACGGGGAGCTGTTTTTT. Its translation: CASRPGTPNGELFF.

The chain joins TRBV29-1 to TRBJ1-1; 7 bases match TRBD1. V shed 3 bases and J 4 bases; nucleotides not matched to a gene: 5. The CDR3 is 13 residues long. Germline CDR1 and CDR2: SQVTM and ANQGSEA. The CDR3 DNA follows: TGCAGCGTTGACGTACAGGGGACCACTGAAGCTTTCTTT. It codes for CSVDVQGTTEAFF.

The CDR3 coding sequence is TGTGCCAGTAGTATTGGGTTGTTTAGGACAGGGGATGGCAATCAGCCCCAGCATTTT. Its translation: CASSIGLFRTGDGNQPQHF. V and J are TRBV19 and TRBJ1-5, with 9 bases identical to TRBD1. The CDR3 loop spans 19 amino acids. CDR1 LNHDA and CDR2 SQIVND come from the germline V gene (reference sequence). The J segment lost 2 bases and the V segment lost 3 bases, leaving 14 bases of the junction unmatched.

This chain links TRBV5-5 with TRBJ2-5; 9 bases are a match to TRBD1. Germline V lookup: CDR1 SGHKS, CDR2 YYEKEE (reference sequence). The length of the CDR3 is 15 residues. The V gene end was trimmed by 0 bases and the J gene end by 5 bases; junction bases not matched to a gene: 5. Here the CDR3 reads CASSLETGGIETQYF. CDR3 nucleotides: TGTGCCAGCAGCTTGGAGACAGGGGGGATCGAGACCCAGTACTTC.

The chain uses TRBV7-9 and TRBJ1-1, with TRBD1 matching 9 bases. The CDR3 length is 13 residues. V gave up 5 bases and J gave up 7 bases; unmatched junction bases: 5. Looked up from germline, CDR1 is SEHNR and CDR2 is FQNEAQ (reference sequence). The CDR3, as DNA: TGTGCCAGCAGCCGGACAGGGGAAGTTGAAGCTTTCTTT. This translates into CASSRTGEVEAFF.

The chain joins TRBV19 to TRBJ1-5, with 8 bases fitting TRBD1. CDR1 is LNHDA and CDR2 is SQIVND in the germline V gene (reference sequence). Trimming removed 3 bases from V and 6 bases from J; junction bases left unmatched: 4. This CDR3 spans 14 amino acids. In DNA form, the CDR3 reads TGTGCCAGTAGTATGCAGGGGGCATCTCAGCCCCAGCATTTT. It specifies CASSMQGASQPQHF. Looking up the rest from reference TRBV19 and TRBJ1-5 gives the full variable domain: DGGITQSPKYLFRKEGQNVTLSCEQNLNHDAMYWYRQDPGQGLRLIYYSQIVNDFQKGDIAEGYSVSREKKESFPLTVTSAQKNPTAFYLCASSMQGASQPQHFGDGTRLSIL.

This clone occurred once. J is TRBJ1-5 and V is TRBV6-6; D perhaps matches TRBD1 (5 bases). The CDR3 runs 13 residues. From germline, CDR1 is MNHNY and CDR2 SVGAGI (reference sequence). The ends were cut back, 5 bases at V and 11 bases at J, with 16 bases in the middle. CDR3 loop: CASSPTEAQAQHF. As DNA, the CDR3 is TGTGCCAGCAGTCCGACAGAGGCCCAGGCCCAGCATTTT.

The rearrangement uses TRBV7-9 and TRBJ2-5, with 10 bases fitting TRBD2. Losses at the gene ends were 5 bases for V and 5 bases for J; bases not matched to a gene: 11. Germline loops: CDR1 SEHNR, CDR2 FQNEAQ (reference sequence). This CDR3 has 16 amino acids. The chain's CDR3 is CASSTLLAGAWETQYF. The CDR3 nucleotides read TGTGCCAGCAGCACACTTCTAGCGGGGGCGTGGGAGACCCAGTACTTC. Using reference TRBV7-9 and TRBJ2-5 for the parts outside the CDR3, the full variable domain is DTGVSQNPRHKITKRGQNVTFRCDPISEHNRLYWYRQTLGQGPEFLTYFQNEAQLEKSRLLSDRFSAERPKGSFSTLEIQRTEQGDSAMYLCASSTLLAGAWETQYFGPGTRLLVL.

The chain couples TRBV12-3 or TRBV12-4 to TRBJ1-1, with a possible D match to TRBD1 (6 bases). The CDR3 contains 13 residues. V lost 7 bases, J lost 1 base, and 10 bases lay in between. This chain's CDR3 is CASTRDKNTEAFF. The CDR3 nucleotides read TGTGCCAGCACCAGGGACAAGAACACTGAAGCTTTCTTT.

The J gene is TRBJ2-7, the V gene TRBV12-5; 15 bases line up with TRBD2. Germline values: CDR1 LGHNT, CDR2 FRNRAP. The CDR3 has 19 residues. Trimming removed 5 bases from V and 3 bases from J; junction bases left unmatched: 14. CDR3 bases: TGTGCTAGTGGTGGGGCCCCGAAAGGGACTAGCGGGAGGAACTACGAGCAGTACTTC. This sequence encodes CASGGAPKGTSGRNYEQYF.